These 9 T cell receptor beta chains were all obtained from the same sample, sequenced in a study of Ad26.COV2.S vaccination and SARS-CoV-2 variants. TCRdb's copy holds only in-frame clones and misses some; the assay was immunoSEQ multiplex PCR. Altogether 300,000 to 400,000 clones are present, around 88% being singletons, with the ten largest covering around 10%. Treatment meaning: 15 to 20 received Ad26.COV2.S at low or high dose, single or two shots; roughly five received placebo; per-sample allocation not given. Repertoires come from day 63 after the first vaccine or placebo injection. The sample in question was peripheral blood, obtained in a trial of Ad26.COV2.S vaccine versus placebo. The receptors come from a person aged 18-65 years who received the Ad26.COV2.S COVID-19 vaccine or a placebo.

The chain combines TRBV7-9 with TRBJ2-7; unclear D gene. V dropped 5 bases and J dropped 6 bases, with 11 bases sitting between them. CDR1 is SEHNR and CDR2 is FQNEAQ in the germline V gene (reference sequence). The CDR3 loop spans 12 amino acids. The CDR3, as DNA: TGTGCCAGCAGCACCCTAGATGGCGAGCAGTACTTC. It translates to CASSTLDGEQYF.

V is TRBV2 and J is TRBJ1-2, with 9 nucleotides matching TRBD1. The CDR3 is 13 residues long. Germline CDR1 and CDR2: SNHLY and FYNNEI. Germline trimming cut 6 bases from V and 10 bases from J; bases unmatched to any gene: 9. The chain's CDR3 is CASRTGTGYSYTF. The CDR3 bases are TGTGCCAGCAGGACCGGGACAGGGTACTCCTACACCTTC.

The CDR3 DNA is TGTGCCAGCAGTCCCCAACTAGCGGGGACCGGGGAGCTGTTTTTT. It encodes CASSPQLAGTGELFF. This chain connects TRBV28 to TRBJ2-2, with 10 positions matching TRBD2. Germline V CDR1 and CDR2: MDHEN, SYDVKM. The CDR3 contains 15 residues. V lost 5 bases, J lost 5 bases, and 5 bases stayed unmatched.

The chain is built from TRBV9 and TRBJ2-1; D call uncertain. The CDR3 is 17 residues long. Trimming shortened V by 0 bases and J by 0 bases, and 13 bases separated the two germline ends. The germline gives CDR1 SGDLS, CDR2 YYNGEE. In DNA, the CDR3 is TGTGCCAGCAGCGTAGTCGGTCGGCTAAGCTCCTACAATGAGCAGTTCTTC. Its protein is CASSVVGRLSSYNEQFF.

The chain employs TRBV7-8 and TRBJ1-2, with 7 bases lining up with TRBD1. The trim removed 2 bases at V and 2 bases at J, leaving 2 bases unmatched. Germline V gene lookup returns CDR1 SGHVS and CDR2 FQNEAQ. This CDR3 contains 14 residues. CDR3 loop: CASSLTTGNYGYTF. For the CDR3, the DNA is TGTGCCAGCAGCTTAACGACAGGGAACTATGGCTACACCTTC.

This rearrangement joins TRBV3-1 (or the pseudogene TRBV3-2) to TRBJ2-1; possibly TRBD2 for D (5 bases). The CDR3 covers 14 residues. Looked up from germline, CDR1 is LGHDT and CDR2 is YNNKEL (reference sequence). V gave up 5 bases and J gave up 3 bases, with 11 bases separating them. CDR3 protein: CASSAWGVYNEQFF. CDR3 nucleotides: TGTGCCAGCAGCGCCTGGGGAGTCTACAATGAGCAGTTCTTC.

The sample holds one count of this clone. The rearrangement links TRBV13 to TRBJ1-1; TRBD1 might be the D (6 bases). The CDR3 runs 15 residues. Trimming took off 4 bases at V and 7 bases at J, with 19 bases between the two ends. Germline V lookup: CDR1 PRHDT, CDR2 FYEKMQ (reference sequence). DNA for the CDR3: TGTGCCAGCAGCTCTTTGGACAGAAGGCTAATTGAAGCTTTCTTT. Amino acids: CASSSLDRRLIEAFF. The whole variable domain, remainder taken from reference TRBV13 and TRBJ1-1, is AAGVIQSPRHLIKEKRETATLKCYPIPRHDTVYWYQQGPGQDPQFLISFYEKMQSDKGSIPDRFSAQQFSDYHSELNMSSLELGDSALYFCASSSLDRRLIEAFFGQGTRLTVV.

The gene calls are TRBV5-6 and TRBJ1-1; 7 bases line up with TRBD1. The V gene end was trimmed by 4 bases and the J gene end by 1 base; junction bases not matched to a gene: 4. The CDR3 is 14 amino acids. Germline V gene sequence: CDR1 SGHDT, CDR2 YYEEEE. CDR3 loop: CASSPGTANTEAFF. CDR3 coding DNA: TGTGCCAGCAGCCCTGGGACAGCGAACACTGAAGCTTTCTTT.

The chain couples TRBV7-3 to TRBJ2-4; the D gene is possibly TRBD1 (7 bases). This CDR3 spans 13 amino acids. Germline lookup yields CDR1 SGHTA and CDR2 FQGTGA. V was cut by 5 bases and J by 8 bases, with 13 bases left in between. CDR3 amino acids: CASSPGGFDIQYF. CDR3 nucleotides: TGTGCCAGCAGCCCAGGGGGGTTTGACATTCAGTACTTC.